This T cell receptor beta chain was retrieved from a study of blood T cell repertoires in COVID-19. CDR1 and CDR2 from the germline V gene are SGHTA and FQGTGA. The V gene lost 5 bases and the J gene lost 12 bases, with 20 bases spanning the gap. The CDR3 runs to 14 residues. TCRdb keeps only in-frame clones here, not all; method: immunoSEQ multiplex PCR. The top ten clones hold 0.7% of a sample with approximately 440,000 clones, 87% of them seen once. The sequenced sample consisted of PBMCs or T cells enriched from blood (not recorded which). The TCR was taken from a woman under 30 who had recovered from COVID-19. J is TRBJ2-1 and V is TRBV7-3, with a tentative D call TRBD2 (5 bases). The CDR3 spells CASSPQDSPGGQFF. For the CDR3, the DNA is TGTGCCAGCAGCCCCCAGGACTCCCCAGGAGGGCAGTTCTTC.